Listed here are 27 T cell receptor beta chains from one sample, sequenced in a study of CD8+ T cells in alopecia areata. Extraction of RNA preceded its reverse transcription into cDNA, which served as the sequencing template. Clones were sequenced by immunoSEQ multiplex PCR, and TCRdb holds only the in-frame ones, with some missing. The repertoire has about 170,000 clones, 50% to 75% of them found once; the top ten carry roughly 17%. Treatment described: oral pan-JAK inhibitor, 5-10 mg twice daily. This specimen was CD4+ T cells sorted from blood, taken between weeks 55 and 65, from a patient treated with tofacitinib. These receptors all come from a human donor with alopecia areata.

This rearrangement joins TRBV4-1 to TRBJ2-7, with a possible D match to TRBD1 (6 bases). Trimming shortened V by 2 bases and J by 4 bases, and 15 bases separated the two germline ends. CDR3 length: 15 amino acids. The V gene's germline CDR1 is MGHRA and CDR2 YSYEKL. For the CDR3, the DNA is TGCGCCAGCAGCCAAACCGGGACAAGTGGTTACGAGCAGTACTTC. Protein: CASSQTGTSGYEQYF.

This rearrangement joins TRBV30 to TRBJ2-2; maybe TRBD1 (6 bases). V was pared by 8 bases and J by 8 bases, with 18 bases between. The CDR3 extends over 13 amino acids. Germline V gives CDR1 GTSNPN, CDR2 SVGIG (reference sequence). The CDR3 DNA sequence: TGTGCCGGAAATCGACAGGTTGAAGGGGAGCTGTTTTTT. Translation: CAGNRQVEGELFF.

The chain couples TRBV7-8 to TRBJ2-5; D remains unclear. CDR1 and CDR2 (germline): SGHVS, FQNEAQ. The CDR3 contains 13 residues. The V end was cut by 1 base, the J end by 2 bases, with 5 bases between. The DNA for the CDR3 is TGTGCCAGCAGCTTAGGACCTCAAGAGACCCAGTACTTC. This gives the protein CASSLGPQETQYF.

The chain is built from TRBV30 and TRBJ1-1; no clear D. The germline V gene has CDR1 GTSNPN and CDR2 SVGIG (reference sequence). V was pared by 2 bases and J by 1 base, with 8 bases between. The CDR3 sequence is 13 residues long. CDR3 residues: CAWSLTRNTEAFF. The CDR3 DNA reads TGTGCCTGGAGTCTCACGAGGAACACTGAAGCTTTCTTT.

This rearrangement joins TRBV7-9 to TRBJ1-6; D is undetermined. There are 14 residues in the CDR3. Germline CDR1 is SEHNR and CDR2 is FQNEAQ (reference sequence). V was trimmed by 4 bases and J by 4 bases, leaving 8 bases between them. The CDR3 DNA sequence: TGTGCCAGCAGCTCGGACTCATATAATTCACCCCTCCACTTT. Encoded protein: CASSSDSYNSPLHF.

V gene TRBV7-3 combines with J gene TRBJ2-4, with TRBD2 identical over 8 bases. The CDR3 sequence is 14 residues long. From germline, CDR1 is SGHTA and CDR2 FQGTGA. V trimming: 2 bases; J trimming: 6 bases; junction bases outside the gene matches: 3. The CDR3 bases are TGTGCCAGCAGCTTAGCGGGGGGCCGAAACATTCAGTACTTC. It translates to CASSLAGGRNIQYF.

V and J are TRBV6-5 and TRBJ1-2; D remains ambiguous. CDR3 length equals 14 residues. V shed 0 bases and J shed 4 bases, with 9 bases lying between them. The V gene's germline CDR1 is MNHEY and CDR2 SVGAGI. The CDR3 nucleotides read TGTGCCAGCAGTTACTCGCTCAGAAGCTATGGCTACACCTTC. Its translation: CASSYSLRSYGYTF.

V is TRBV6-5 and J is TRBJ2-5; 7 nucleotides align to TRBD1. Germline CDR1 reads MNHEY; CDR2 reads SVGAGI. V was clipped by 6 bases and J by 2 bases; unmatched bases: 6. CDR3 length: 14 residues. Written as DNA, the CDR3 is TGTGCCAGCAGACAGGGGCGGGCGCAAGAGACCCAGTACTTC. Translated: CASRQGRAQETQYF.

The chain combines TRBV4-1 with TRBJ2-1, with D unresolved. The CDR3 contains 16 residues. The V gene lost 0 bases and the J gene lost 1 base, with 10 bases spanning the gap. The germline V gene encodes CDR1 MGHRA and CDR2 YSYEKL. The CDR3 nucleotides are TGCGCCAGCAGCCAAGATCTCGGCGGATCCTACAATGAGCAGTTCTTC. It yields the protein CASSQDLGGSYNEQFF.

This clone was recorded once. This CDR3 reads CAWSVHPGQETQYF. In nucleotides, the CDR3 is TGTGCCTGGAGTGTCCATCCGGGGCAAGAGACCCAGTACTTC. The rearrangement joins TRBV30 to TRBJ2-5; D possibly corresponds to TRBD2 (5 bases). The germline V gene has CDR1 GTSNPN and CDR2 SVGIG (reference sequence). The V and J ends lost 0 bases and 2 bases respectively, with 10 bases between them. The CDR3 length is 14 residues.

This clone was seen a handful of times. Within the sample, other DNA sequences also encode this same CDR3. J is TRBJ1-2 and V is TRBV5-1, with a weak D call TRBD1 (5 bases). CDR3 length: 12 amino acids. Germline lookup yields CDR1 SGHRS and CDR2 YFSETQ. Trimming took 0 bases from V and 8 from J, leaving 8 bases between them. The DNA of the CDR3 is TGCGCCAGCAGCTTGGAACGGGGCGGCTACACCTTC. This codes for CASSLERGGYTF. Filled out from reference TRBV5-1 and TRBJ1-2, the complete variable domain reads KAGVTQTPRYLIKTRGQQVTLSCSPISGHRSVSWYQQTPGQGLQFLFEYFSETQRNKGNFPGRFSGRQFSNSRSEMNVSTLELGDSALYLCASSLERGGYTFGSGTRLTVV.

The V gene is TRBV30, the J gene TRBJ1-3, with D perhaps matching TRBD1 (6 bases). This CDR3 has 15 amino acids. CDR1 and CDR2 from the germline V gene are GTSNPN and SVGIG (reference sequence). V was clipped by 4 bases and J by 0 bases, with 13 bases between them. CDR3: CAWTQGPNSGNTIYF. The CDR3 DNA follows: TGTGCCTGGACACAGGGCCCGAACTCTGGAAACACCATATATTTT.

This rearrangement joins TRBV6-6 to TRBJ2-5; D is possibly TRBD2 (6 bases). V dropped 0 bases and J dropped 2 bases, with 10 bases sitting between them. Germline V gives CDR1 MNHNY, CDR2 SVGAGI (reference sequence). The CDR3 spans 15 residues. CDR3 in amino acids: CASSYSKGRQETQYF. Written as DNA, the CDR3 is TGTGCCAGCAGTTACTCGAAAGGGAGGCAAGAGACCCAGTACTTC.

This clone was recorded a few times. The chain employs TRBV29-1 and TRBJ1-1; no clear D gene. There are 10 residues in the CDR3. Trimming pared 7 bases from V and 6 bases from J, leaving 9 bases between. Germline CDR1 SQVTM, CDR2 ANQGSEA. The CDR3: CSAATPEAFF. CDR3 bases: TGCAGCGCTGCGACGCCTGAAGCTTTCTTT. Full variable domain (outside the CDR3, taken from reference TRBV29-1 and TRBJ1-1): SAVISQKPSRDICQRGTSLTIQCQVDSQVTMMFWYRQQPGQSLTLIATANQGSEATYESGFVIDKFPISRPNLTFSTLTVSNMSPEDSSIYLCSAATPEAFFGQGTRLTVV.

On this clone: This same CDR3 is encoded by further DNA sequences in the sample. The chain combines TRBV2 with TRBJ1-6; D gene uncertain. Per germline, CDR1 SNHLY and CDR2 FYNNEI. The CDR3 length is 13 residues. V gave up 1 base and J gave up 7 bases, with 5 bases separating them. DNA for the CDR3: TGTGCCAGCAGTGAAGGAGGGAATTCACCCCTCCACTTT. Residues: CASSEGGNSPLHF.

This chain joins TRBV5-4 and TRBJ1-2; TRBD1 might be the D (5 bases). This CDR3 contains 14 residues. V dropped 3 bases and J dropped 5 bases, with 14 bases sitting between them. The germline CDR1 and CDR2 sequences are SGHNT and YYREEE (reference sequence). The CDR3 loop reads CASSYGGSPYGYTF. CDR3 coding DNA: TGTGCCAGCAGCTATGGGGGGTCCCCTTATGGCTACACCTTC.

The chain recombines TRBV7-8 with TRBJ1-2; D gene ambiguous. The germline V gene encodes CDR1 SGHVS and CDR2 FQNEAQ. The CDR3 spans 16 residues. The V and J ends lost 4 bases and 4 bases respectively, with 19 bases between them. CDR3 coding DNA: TGTGCCAGCAGCTCGTTCAATTCCCCACCCCTCTATGGCTACACCTTC. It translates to CASSSFNSPPLYGYTF.

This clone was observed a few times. The CDR3 loop is CASRYGLIQETQYF. In DNA, the CDR3 is TGTGCCAGCAGGTACGGGTTGATCCAAGAGACCCAGTACTTC. The V and J genes are TRBV6-5 and TRBJ2-5; D unclear. The ends were cut back, 6 bases at V and 1 base at J, with 12 bases in the middle. There are 14 residues in the CDR3. Germline CDR1 is MNHEY and CDR2 is SVGAGI.

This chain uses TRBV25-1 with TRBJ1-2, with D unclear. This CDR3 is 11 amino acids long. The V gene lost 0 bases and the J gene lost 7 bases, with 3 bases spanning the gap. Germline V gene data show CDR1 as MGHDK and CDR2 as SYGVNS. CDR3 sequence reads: CASSEYSGYTF. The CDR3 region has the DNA TGTGCCAGCAGTGAATATTCTGGCTACACCTTC.

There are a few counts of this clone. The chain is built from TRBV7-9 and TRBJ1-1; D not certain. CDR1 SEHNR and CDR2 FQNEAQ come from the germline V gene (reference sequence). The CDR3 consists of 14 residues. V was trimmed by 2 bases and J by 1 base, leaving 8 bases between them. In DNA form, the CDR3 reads TGTGCCAGCAGCTTAAGTCCAGGGAACACTGAAGCTTTCTTT. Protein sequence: CASSLSPGNTEAFF.

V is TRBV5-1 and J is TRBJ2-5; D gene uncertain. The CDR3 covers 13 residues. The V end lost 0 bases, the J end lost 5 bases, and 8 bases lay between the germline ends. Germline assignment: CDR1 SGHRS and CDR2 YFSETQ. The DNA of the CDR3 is TGCGCCAGCAGCTTGGCCGTACGGGAGACCCAGTACTTC. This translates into CASSLAVRETQYF.

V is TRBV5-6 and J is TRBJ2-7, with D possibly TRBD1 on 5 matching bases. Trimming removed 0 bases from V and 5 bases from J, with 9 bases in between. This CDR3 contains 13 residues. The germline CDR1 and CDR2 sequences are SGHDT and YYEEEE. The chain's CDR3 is CASSLVQGHEQYF. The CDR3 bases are TGTGCCAGCAGCTTGGTCCAGGGCCACGAGCAGTACTTC.

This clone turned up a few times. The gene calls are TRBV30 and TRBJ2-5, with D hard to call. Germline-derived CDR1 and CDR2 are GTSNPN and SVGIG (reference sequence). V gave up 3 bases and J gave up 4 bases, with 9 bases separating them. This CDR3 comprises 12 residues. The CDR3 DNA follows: TGTGCCTGGAGCCCGGTGGGAGAGACCCAGTACTTC. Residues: CAWSPVGETQYF.

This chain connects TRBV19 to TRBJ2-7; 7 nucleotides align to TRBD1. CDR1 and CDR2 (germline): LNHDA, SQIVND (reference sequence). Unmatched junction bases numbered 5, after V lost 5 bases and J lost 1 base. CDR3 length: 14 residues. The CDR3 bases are TGTGCCAGTAGTCCTCGGACAGGATCCTACGAGCAGTACTTC. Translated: CASSPRTGSYEQYF.

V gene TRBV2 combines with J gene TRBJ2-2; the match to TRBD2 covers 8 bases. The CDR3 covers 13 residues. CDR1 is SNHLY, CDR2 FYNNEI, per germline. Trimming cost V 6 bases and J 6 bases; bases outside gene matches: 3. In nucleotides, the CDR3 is TGTGCCAGCAGCGCGGGGGGCCCCGGGGAGCTGTTTTTT. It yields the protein CASSAGGPGELFF.

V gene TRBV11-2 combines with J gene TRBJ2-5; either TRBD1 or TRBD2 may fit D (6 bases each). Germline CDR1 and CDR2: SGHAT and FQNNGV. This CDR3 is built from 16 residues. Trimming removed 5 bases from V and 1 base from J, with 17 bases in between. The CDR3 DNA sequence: TGTGCCAGCAGCAAGGCCGGAGGGGGGTCCCAAGAGACCCAGTACTTC. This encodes CASSKAGGGSQETQYF. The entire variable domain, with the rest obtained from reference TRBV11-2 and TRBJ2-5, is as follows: EAGVAQSPRYKIIEKRQSVAFWCNPISGHATLYWYQQILGQGPKLLIQFQNNGVVDDSQLPKDRFSAERLKGVDSTLKIQPAKLEDSAVYLCASSKAGGGSQETQYFGPGTRLLVL.

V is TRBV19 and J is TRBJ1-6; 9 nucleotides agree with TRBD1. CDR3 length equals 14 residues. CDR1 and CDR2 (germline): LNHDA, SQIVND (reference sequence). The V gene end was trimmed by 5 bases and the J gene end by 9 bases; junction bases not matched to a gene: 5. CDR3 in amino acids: CASSWGQGVSPLHF. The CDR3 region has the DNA TGTGCCAGTAGTTGGGGACAGGGAGTTTCACCCCTCCACTTT.